This TCR beta chain was captured by sequencing in a study of T cell responses to AZD1222 COVID-19 vaccine. V shed 4 bases and J 1 base; nucleotides not matched to a gene: 7. Germline CDR1 and CDR2: SGHTA and FQGNSA. The CDR3 sequence is 17 residues long. This clone was detected once. Repertoires were generated with immunoSEQ multiplex PCR, while TCRdb's copy carries only in-frame clones and drops some. This sample carries 60,000 to 80,000 clones, around three quarters of them seen once, and the ten largest clones take about 46%. The V and J genes are TRBV7-2 and TRBJ1-5, with 10 bases that match TRBD1. The sequence came from an adult who received the AZD1222 COVID-19 vaccine. Material: peripheral blood, obtained 28 days after the second AZD1222 dose. The CDR3 loop is CASSSGQGDMSNQPQHF. The CDR3 nucleotides are TGTGCCAGCAGCTCCGGACAGGGGGATATGAGCAATCAGCCCCAGCATTTT.